This TCR beta chain was sequenced during a study of Ad26.COV2.S vaccination and SARS-CoV-2 variants. At the level of the study: Recipients of Ad26.COV2.S got it intramuscularly, once or twice 56 days apart.

Study-wide points: Vaccinated individuals (as opposed to placebo recipients) had higher spike-specific TCR breadth.

This CDR3 comprises 11 residues. Trimming left V 5 bases short and J 2 bases short, with 1 base between. Looked up from germline, CDR1 is SGHAT and CDR2 is FQNNGV. The data were produced by immunoSEQ multiplex PCR, yet TCRdb's version contains in-frame clones alone and is incomplete. Altogether hundreds of thousands of clones are present, approximately 85% being singletons, with the ten largest covering 3% to 4%. A word on this clone: Its specificity is unknown.

Sample treatment: around 19 received Ad26.COV2.S at low or high dose, single or two shots; several received placebo; per-sample allocation not given. Vaccine and placebo recipients were sampled on day 63 after the first injection. An adult aged 18-55 years in Boston served as the donor. Built on an Ad26 vector, the vaccine expressed Wuhan-strain SARS-CoV-2 spike. The source is a person between 18 and 65 years old who received the Ad26.COV2.S COVID-19 vaccine or a placebo. This chain links TRBV11-2 with TRBJ2-1, with D hard to call. Sequenced here: peripheral blood, sampled in a trial of Ad26.COV2.S vaccine versus placebo. The CDR3 DNA is TGTGCCAGCAGCCCCTACAATGAGCAGTTCTTC. Its protein is CASSPYNEQFF.